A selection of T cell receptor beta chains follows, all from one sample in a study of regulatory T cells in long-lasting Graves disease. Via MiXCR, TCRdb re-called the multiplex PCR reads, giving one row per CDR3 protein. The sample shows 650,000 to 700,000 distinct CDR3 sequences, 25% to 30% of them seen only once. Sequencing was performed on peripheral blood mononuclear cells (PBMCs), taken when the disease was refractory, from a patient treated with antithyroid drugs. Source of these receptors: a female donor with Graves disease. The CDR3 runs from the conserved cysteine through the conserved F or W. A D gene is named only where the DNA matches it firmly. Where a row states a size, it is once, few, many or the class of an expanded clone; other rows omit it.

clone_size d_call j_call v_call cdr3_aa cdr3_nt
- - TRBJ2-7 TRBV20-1 CSARSSGYEQYF TGCAGTGCTAGATCATCGGGTTACGAGCAGTACTTC
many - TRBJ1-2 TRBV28 CASSSTPYYGYTF TGTGCCAGCAGTTCGACACCATACTATGGCTACACCTTC
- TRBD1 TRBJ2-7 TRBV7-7 CASSLEGTGVGEQYF TGTGCCAGCAGCTTAGAGGGGACAGGGGTTGGCGAGCAGTACTTC
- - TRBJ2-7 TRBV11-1 CASSPEASSRYEQYF TGTGCCAGCAGCCCGGAGGCGTCTAGTCGATACGAGCAGTACTTC
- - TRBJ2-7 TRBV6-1 CAEGRGSAYEQYF TGTGCCGAAGGCCGGGGAAGTGCTTACGAGCAGTACTTC
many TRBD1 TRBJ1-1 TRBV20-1 CSAPVSDRVNTEAFF TGCAGTGCCCCGGTTTCTGACAGGGTGAACACTGAAGCTTTCTTT
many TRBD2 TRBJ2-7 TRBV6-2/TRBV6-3 CASSYPGTRTYEQYF TGTGCCAGCAGTTACCCCGGGACTAGGACATACGAGCAGTACTTC
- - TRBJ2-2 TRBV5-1 CASSFNGLNTGELFF TGCGCCAGCAGCTTTAATGGGCTGAACACCGGGGAGCTGTTTTTT
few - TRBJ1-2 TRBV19 CASSISRGDGYTF TGTGCCAGTAGTATAAGCAGGGGCGATGGCTACACCTTC
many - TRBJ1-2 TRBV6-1 CASSHSFGNNGNGYTF TGTGCCAGCAGTCACAGTTTTGGGAACAATGGGAATGGCTACACCTTC
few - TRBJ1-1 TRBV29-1 CSVYGGAGAFF TGCAGCGTTTACGGGGGGGCGGGAGCTTTCTTT
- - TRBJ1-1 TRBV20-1 CSARGAFGQTNTEAFF TGCAGTGCCCGTGGGGCCTTTGGGCAGACGAACACTGAAGCTTTCTTT
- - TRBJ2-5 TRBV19 CASSIARRETQYF TGTGCCAGTAGTATAGCACGGCGCGAGACCCAGTACTTC
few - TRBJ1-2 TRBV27 CASSFAGNNYGYTF TGTGCCAGCAGTTTTGCCGGGAATAACTATGGCTACACCTTC
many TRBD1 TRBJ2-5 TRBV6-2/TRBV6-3 CASSFPGQGRETQYF TGTGCCAGCAGTTTCCCGGGACAGGGTAGGGAGACCCAGTACTTC
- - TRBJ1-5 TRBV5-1 CASSLGAGNSNQPQHF TGCGCCAGCAGCTTGGGGGCAGGCAATAGCAATCAGCCCCAGCATTTT
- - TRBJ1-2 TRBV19 CASSMRTNYGYTF TGTGCCAGTAGTATGAGGACTAACTATGGCTACACCTTC
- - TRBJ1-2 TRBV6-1 CASSLGHHRRGYTF TGTGCCAGCAGCCTGGGACACCACAGGCGTGGCTACACCTTC
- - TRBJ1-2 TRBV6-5 CASSYLPLSNSYGYTF TGTGCCAGCAGTTACCTCCCCTTGTCCAACTCCTATGGCTACACCTTC
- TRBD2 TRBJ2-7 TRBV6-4 CASRRLAEPSYEQHF TGTGCCAGCAGAAGACTAGCGGAGCCCTCCTACGAGCAGCACTTC
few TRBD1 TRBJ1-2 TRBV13 CASSLLQGVTDYTF TGTGCCAGCAGCTTACTACAGGGGGTAACTGACTACACCTTC
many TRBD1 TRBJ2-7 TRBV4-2 CASSQVGTGVYEQYF TGTGCCAGCAGCCAAGTTGGGACAGGAGTTTACGAGCAGTACTTC
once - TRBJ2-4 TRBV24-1 CATAPRALLSNIQYF TGTGCCACGGCCCCTAGAGCCCTCCTATCAAACATTCAGTACTTC
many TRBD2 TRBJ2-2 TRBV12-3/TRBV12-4 CASSPRASGSVLSVTGELFF TGTGCCAGCAGTCCCCGGGCTAGCGGGAGTGTGTTGTCGGTTACCGGGGAGCTGTTTTTT
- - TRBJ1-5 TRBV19 CASSTEANNQPQHF TGTGCCAGTAGTACCGAGGCCAACAATCAGCCCCAGCATTTT
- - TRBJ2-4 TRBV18 CASSLIQESAKNIQYF TGTGCCAGCTCACTAATACAGGAATCAGCCAAAAACATTCAGTACTTC
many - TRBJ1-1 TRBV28 CASSEGVEVEAFF TGTGCCAGCAGCGAAGGGGTGGAGGTTGAAGCTTTCTTT
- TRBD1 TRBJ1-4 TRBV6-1 CASSDRDRGVGGYEKLFF TGTGCCAGCAGCGACCGGGACAGGGGAGTCGGGGGTTATGAAAAACTGTTTTTT
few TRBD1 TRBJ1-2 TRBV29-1 CSGRQGDGYTF TGCAGCGGAAGACAGGGGGACGGCTACACCTTC
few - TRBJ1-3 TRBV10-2 CASMDSHHSGNTIYF TGCGCCAGTATGGACAGTCACCATTCTGGAAACACCATATATTTT
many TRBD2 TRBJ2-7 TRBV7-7 CASSLSREYEQYF TGTGCCAGCAGCTTATCGCGGGAGTACGAGCAGTACTTC
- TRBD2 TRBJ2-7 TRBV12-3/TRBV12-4 CASSLGGRAGEQYF TGTGCCAGCAGTTTAGGGGGGAGGGCCGGGGAGCAGTACTTC
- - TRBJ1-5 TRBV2 CASSTRENGNQPQHF TGTGCCAGCAGTACCAGGGAAAACGGCAATCAGCCCCAGCATTTT
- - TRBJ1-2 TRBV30 CAWSVLGGSYGYTF TGTGCCTGGAGTGTCCTCGGTGGTTCCTATGGCTACACCTTC
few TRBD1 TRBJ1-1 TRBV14 CASSHYRDRGTEAFF TGTGCCAGCAGCCACTACCGGGACAGGGGCACTGAAGCTTTCTTT
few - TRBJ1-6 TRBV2 CASSGTGTDYNSPLHF TGTGCCAGCAGTGGGACCGGGACGGACTATAATTCACCCCTCCACTTT
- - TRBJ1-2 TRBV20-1 CSARVIPRAATNYGYTF TGCAGTGCTAGAGTAATACCCCGGGCGGCCACTAACTATGGCTACACCTTC
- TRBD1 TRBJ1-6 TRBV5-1 CASSLEKGARGSPLHF TGCGCCAGCAGCTTGGAAAAGGGGGCACGGGGTTCACCCCTCCACTTT
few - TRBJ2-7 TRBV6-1 CASSESTPYEQYF TGTGCCAGCAGTGAATCCACACCTTACGAGCAGTACTTC
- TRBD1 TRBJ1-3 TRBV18 CASSTRQGLEGNTIYF TGTGCCAGCTCAACGCGACAGGGACTAGAGGGAAACACCATATATTTT
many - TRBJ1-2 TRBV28 CASSLGGAGAWEGYTF TGTGCCAGCAGTTTAGGTGGCGCAGGGGCCTGGGAGGGCTACACCTTC
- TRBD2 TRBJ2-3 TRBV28 CASSKAGVGTDTQYF TGTGCCAGCAGTAAAGCGGGAGTAGGCACAGATACGCAGTATTTT
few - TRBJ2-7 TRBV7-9 CASSLASRERYGQYF TGTGCCAGCAGCTTAGCGAGCAGGGAGAGGTATGGGCAGTACTTC
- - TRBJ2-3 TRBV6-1 CASSAATTMPDTQYF TGTGCCAGCAGCGCGGCCACCACAATGCCCGATACGCAGTATTTT
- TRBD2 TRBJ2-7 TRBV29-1 CSVAGTSGGYEQYF TGCAGCGTTGCCGGGACTAGCGGGGGGTACGAGCAGTACTTC
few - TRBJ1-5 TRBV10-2 CASSEVGVNQPQHF TGCGCCAGCAGTGAGGTTGGTGTCAATCAGCCCCAGCATTTT
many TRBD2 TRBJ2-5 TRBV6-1 CARGRTRSETQYF TGTGCCAGAGGGCGGACTAGGTCGGAGACCCAGTACTTC
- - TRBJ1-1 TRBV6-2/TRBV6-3 CASSELTGTNTEAFF TGTGCCAGCAGTGAATTGACCGGGACGAACACTGAAGCTTTCTTT
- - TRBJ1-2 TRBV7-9 CASSLRESADLYGYTF TGTGCCAGCAGCTTAAGAGAATCGGCGGACTTATATGGCTACACCTTC
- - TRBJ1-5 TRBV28 CASSPTGLKNQPQHF TGTGCCAGCAGTCCGACTGGGTTAAAGAATCAGCCCCAGCATTTT
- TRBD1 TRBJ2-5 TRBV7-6 CASSPNRGLKETQYF TGTGCCAGCAGCCCCAACAGGGGGCTGAAGGAGACCCAGTACTTC
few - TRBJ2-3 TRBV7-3 CASSQKEAQYF TGTGCCAGCAGCCAGAAGGAGGCGCAGTATTTT